Included here is one TCR beta chain sequence, with context. Its antigen remains unknown. Additional DNA sequences in this sample encode the identical CDR3. This sample was included in a study of Ad26.COV2.S vaccination and SARS-CoV-2 variants. Study in general: Enrolled in COV1001, the donor was in the Ad26.COV2.S trial arm, which received the vaccine. Dosing was one shot or two shots 56 days apart.

V gave up 3 bases and J gave up 2 bases; unmatched junction bases: 2. CDR3 length: 15 amino acids. Germline loops: CDR1 LGHNA, CDR2 YSLEER. Produced via immunoSEQ multiplex PCR; TCRdb's table is partial and in-frame only. The table has approximately 480,000 clones, roughly 89% seen once. The treatment is: 19 received Ad26.COV2.S at low or high dose, single or two shots; five or six received placebo; per-sample allocation not given. Day 63 after the first injection of vaccine or placebo was the sampling time. Whoever gave the sample was an adult aged 18-55 years in Boston. The study, taken as a whole, reports: Across vaccine and placebo recipients, the breadth of non-spike TCRs was similar.

The sequences come from peripheral blood, collected in a trial of Ad26.COV2.S vaccine versus placebo. The TCR sequence derives from a person between 18 and 59 years old who received the Ad26.COV2.S COVID-19 vaccine or a placebo. The chain joins TRBV4-3 to TRBJ2-3, with 10 nucleotides matching TRBD1. The DNA for the CDR3 is TGCGCCAGCAGCCAGGGACAGGGGCTCACAGATACGCAGTATTTT. It encodes CASSQGQGLTDTQYF.